This T cell receptor (beta chain) stems from a study of blood T cell repertoires in COVID-19. On the study more broadly: The study drew acute and convalescent COVID-19 samples from the United States, Italy and Spain. PBMCs, B-cell-depleted T cells, or T cells were the source of the cDNA or gDNA that made up the material.

Authors' data handling: Scientists estimated how many nucleated cells there were by amplifying reference gene primers. Sequenced by immunoSEQ multiplex PCR; TCRdb stores in-frame clones only, minus some. V and J calls and clone size are those listed in that table; D and trimming were worked out from the DNA. The sample includes approximately 81,000 clones, roughly 78% of them seen just once. Per germline, CDR1 MNHEY and CDR2 SVGAGI. Deletions cut 11 bases from V and 6 bases from J, with 23 bases between. This CDR3 has 15 residues. The gene calls are TRBV6-5 and TRBJ1-5; tentative D call: TRBD1 (5 bases). The sample comprised peripheral blood. The receptor comes from a human donor in a cohort sampled during active COVID-19. The CDR3 region is CAAAARGGSAQPQHF. The CDR3 DNA reads TGTGCCGCAGCGGCGAGGGGAGGGAGTGCTCAGCCCCAGCATTTT.